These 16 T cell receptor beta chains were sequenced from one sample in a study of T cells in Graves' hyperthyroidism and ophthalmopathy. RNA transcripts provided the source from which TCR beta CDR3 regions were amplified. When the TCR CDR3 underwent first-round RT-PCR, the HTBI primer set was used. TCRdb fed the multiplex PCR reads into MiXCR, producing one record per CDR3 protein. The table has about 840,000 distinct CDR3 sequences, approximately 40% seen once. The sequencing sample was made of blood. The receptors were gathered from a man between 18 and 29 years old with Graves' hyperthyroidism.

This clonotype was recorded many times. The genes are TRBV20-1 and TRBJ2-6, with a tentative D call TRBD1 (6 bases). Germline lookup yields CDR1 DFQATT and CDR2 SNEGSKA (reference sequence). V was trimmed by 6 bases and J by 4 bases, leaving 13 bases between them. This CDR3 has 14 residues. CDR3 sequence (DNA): TGCAGTGCCATACAGGGTTCCGGGGCCAACGTCCTGACTTTC. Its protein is CSAIQGSGANVLTF.

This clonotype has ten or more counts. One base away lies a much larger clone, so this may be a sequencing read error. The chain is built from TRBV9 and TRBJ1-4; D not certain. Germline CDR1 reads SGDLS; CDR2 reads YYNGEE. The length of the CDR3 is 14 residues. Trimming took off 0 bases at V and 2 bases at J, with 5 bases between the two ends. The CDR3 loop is CASSVGGTNEKLFF. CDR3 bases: TGTGCCAGCAGCGTAGGAGGGACTAATGAAAAACTGTTTTTT.

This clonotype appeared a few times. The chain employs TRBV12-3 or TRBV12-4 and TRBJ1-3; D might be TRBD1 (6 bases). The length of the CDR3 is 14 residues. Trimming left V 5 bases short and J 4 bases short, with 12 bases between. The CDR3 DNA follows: TGTGCCAGCAGTCCCGGGACACCCGGAAACACCATATATTTT. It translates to CASSPGTPGNTIYF.

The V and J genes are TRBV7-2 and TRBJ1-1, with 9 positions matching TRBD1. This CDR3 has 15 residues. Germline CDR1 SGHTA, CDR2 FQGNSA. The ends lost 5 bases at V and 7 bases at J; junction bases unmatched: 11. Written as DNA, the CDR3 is TGTGCCAGCAGCCCAACCCGACAGGGGGGAGTTGAAGCTTTCTTT. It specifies CASSPTRQGGVEAFF. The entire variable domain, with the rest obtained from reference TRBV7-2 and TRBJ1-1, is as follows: GAGVSQSPSNKVTEKGKDVELRCDPISGHTALYWYRQSLGQGLEFLIYFQGNSAPDKSGLPSDRFSAERTGGSVSTLTIQRTQQEDSAVYLCASSPTRQGGVEAFFGQGTRLTVV.

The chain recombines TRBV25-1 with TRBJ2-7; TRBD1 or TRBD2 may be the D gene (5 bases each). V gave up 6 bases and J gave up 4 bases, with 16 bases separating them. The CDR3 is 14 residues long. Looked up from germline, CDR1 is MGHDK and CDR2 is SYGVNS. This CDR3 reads CASSFRGVPYEQYF. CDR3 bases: TGTGCCAGCAGCTTTAGAGGGGTCCCGTACGAGCAGTACTTC.

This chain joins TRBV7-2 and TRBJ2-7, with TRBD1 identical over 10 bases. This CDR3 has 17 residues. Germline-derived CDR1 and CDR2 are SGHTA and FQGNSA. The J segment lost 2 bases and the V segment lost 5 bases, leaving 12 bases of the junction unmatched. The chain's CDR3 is CASSQAPGQGRAYEQYF. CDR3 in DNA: TGTGCCAGCAGCCAAGCCCCGGGACAGGGGAGGGCCTACGAGCAGTACTTC.

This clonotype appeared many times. The DNA for the CDR3 is TGTGCCAGCAGCTTACAACTAGCGGGGGGAACGGGGGAGCTGTTTTTT. Translation gives CASSLQLAGGTGELFF. This rearrangement joins TRBV7-2 to TRBJ2-2; 12 nucleotides align to TRBD2. Germline-derived CDR1 and CDR2 are SGHTA and FQGNSA. Trimming removed 2 bases from V and 8 bases from J; junction bases left unmatched: 6. CDR3 length: 16 amino acids.

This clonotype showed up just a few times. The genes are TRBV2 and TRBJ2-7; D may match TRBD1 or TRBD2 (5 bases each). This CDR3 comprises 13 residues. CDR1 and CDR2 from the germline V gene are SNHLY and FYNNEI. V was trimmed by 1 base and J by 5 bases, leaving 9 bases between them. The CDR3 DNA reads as TGTGCCAGCAGTGAAGGGGGGTTTGACGAGCAGTACTTC. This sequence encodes CASSEGGFDEQYF.

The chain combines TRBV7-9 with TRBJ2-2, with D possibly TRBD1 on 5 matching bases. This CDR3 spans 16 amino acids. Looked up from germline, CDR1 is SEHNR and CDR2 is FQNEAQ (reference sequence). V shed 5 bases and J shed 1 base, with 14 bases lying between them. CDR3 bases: TGTGCCAGCAGCACCCAAGCAGGGATGAACACCGGGGAGCTGTTTTTT. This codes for CASSTQAGMNTGELFF. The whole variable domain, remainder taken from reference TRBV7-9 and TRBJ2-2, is DTGVSQNPRHKITKRGQNVTFRCDPISEHNRLYWYRQTLGQGPEFLTYFQNEAQLEKSRLLSDRFSAERPKGSFSTLEIQRTEQGDSAMYLCASSTQAGMNTGELFFGEGSRLTVL.

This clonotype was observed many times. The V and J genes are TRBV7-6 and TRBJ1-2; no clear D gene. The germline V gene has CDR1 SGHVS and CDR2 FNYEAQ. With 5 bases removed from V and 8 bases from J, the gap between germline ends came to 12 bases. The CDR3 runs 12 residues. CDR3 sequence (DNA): TGTGCCAGCAGCACCGGGCCGTACGGCTACACCTTC. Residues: CASSTGPYGYTF.

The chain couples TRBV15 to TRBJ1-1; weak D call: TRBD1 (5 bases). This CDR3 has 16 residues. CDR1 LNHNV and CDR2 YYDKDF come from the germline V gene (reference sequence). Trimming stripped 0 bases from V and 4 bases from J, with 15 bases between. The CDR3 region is CATSRDRSGRSTEAFF. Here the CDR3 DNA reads TGTGCCACCAGCAGAGATCGGTCGGGACGGAGCACTGAAGCTTTCTTT.

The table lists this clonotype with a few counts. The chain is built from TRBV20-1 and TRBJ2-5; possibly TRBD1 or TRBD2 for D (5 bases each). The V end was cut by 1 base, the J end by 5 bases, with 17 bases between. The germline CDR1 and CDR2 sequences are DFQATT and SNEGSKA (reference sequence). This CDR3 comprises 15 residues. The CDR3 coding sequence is TGCAGTGCTAGAGCGGGACGGACTTCCTTGGAGACCCAGTACTTC. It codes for CSARAGRTSLETQYF.

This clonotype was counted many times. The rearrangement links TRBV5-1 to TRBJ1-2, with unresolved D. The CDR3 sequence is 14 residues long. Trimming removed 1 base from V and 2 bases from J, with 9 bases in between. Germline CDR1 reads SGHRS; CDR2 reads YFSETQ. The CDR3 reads CASSLRPENYGYTF. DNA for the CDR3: TGCGCCAGCAGCTTGCGGCCCGAGAACTATGGCTACACCTTC.

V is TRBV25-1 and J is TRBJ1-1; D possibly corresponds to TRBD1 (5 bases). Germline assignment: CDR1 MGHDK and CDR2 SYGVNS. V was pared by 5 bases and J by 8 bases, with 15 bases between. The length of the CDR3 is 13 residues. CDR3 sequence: CASSSIGAQEAFF. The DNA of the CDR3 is TGTGCCAGCAGTAGTATAGGGGCTCAAGAAGCTTTCTTT.

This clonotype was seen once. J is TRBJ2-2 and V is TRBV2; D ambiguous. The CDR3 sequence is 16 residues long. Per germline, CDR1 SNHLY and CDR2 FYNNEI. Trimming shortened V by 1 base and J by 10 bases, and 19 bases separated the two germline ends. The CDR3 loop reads CASSEDRAEDGEELFF. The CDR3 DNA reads TGTGCCAGCAGTGAAGATCGAGCAGAGGACGGTGAGGAGCTGTTTTTT. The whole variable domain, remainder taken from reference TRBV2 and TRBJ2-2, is EPEVTQTPSHQVTQMGQEVILRCVPISNHLYFYWYRQILGQKVEFLVSFYNNEISEKSEIFDDQFSVERPDGSNFTLKIRSTKLEDSAMYFCASSEDRAEDGEELFFGEGSRLTVL.

The CDR3 region has the DNA TGTGCCAGCAGTCTAGCTTTCACCGGGGAGCTGTTTTTT. Its translation: CASSLAFTGELFF. The chain couples TRBV7-9 to TRBJ2-2; D perhaps matches TRBD2 (5 bases). Germline CDR1 is SEHNR and CDR2 is FQNEAQ (reference sequence). The V end was cut by 6 bases, the J end by 4 bases, with 9 bases between. The CDR3 loop spans 13 amino acids.